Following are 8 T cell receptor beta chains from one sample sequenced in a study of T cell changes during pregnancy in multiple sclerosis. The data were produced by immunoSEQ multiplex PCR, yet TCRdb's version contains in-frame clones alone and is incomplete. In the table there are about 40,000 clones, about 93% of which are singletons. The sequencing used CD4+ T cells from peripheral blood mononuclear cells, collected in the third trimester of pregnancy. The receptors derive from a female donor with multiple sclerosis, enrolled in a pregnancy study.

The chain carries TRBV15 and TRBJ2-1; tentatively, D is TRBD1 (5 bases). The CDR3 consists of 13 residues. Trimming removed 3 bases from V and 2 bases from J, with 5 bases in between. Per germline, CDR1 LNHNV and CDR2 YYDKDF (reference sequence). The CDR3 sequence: CATSRDTYNEQFF. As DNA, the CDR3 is TGTGCCACCAGCAGGGACACCTACAATGAGCAGTTCTTC.

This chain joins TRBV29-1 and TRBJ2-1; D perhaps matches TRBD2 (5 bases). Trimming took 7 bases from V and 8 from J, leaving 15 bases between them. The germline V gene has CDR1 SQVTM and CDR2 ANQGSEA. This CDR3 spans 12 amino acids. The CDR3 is CSAGGGKDEQFF. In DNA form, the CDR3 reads TGCAGCGCCGGAGGTGGAAAGGATGAGCAGTTCTTC.

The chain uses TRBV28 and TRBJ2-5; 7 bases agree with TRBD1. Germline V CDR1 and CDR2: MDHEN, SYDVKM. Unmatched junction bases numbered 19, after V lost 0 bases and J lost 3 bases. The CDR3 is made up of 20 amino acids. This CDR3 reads CASSLWNVNRGDLGKETQYF. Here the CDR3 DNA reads TGTGCCAGCAGTTTATGGAATGTGAACAGGGGAGATTTGGGGAAAGAGACCCAGTACTTC.

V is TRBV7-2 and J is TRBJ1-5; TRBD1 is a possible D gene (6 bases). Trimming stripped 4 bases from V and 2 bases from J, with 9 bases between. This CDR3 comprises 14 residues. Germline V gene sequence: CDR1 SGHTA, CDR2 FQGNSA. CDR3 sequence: CASSSRGGNQPQHF. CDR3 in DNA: TGTGCCAGCAGCTCCAGGGGCGGCAATCAGCCCCAGCATTTT.

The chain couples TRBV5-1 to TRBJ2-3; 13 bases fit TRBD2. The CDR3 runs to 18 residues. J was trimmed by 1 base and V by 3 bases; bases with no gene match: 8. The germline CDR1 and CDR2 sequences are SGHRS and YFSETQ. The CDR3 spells CASSSGLAGEYGTDTQYF. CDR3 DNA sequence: TGCGCCAGCAGCTCAGGACTAGCGGGAGAATATGGCACAGATACGCAGTATTTT.

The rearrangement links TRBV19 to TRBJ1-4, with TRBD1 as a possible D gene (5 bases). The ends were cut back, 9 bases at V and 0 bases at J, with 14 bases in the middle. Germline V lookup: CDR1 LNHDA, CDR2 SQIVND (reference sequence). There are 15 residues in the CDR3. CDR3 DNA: TGTGCCAGCGGGGGAGGGTCGTCAACTAATGAAAAACTGTTTTTT. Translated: CASGGGSSTNEKLFF.

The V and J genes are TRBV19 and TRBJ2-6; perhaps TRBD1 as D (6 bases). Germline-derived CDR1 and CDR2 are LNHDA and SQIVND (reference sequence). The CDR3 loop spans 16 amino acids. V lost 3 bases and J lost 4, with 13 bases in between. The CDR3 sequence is CASSIDRSMGANVLTF. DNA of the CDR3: TGTGCCAGTAGTATTGACAGGTCCATGGGGGCCAACGTCCTGACTTTC.

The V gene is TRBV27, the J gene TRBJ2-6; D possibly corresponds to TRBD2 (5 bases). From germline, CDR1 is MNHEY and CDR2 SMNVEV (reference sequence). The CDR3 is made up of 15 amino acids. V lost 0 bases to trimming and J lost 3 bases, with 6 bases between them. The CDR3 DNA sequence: TGTGCCAGCAGTTTATCGAGGGTTGGGGCCAACGTCCTGACTTTC. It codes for CASSLSRVGANVLTF.